The 19 T cell receptor beta chains presented below share a single source sample, sequenced in a study of cytomegalovirus exposure and HLA in healthy donors. It was with 60 Vbeta and 13 Jbeta primers that the PCR ran. Method: immunoSEQ multiplex PCR; TCRdb's copy keeps in-frame clones and lacks some. The sample includes about 130,000 clones, over 60% seen only once; the top ten take over 3%. Sequencing was performed on PBMCs. The receptors stem from a man aged 40-50 years in good health and CMV-seronegative.

This clone turned up a few times. The rearrangement links TRBV7-2 to TRBJ2-7; 10 bases agree with TRBD1. The CDR3 is made up of 14 amino acids. Germline V gives CDR1 SGHTA, CDR2 FQGNSA. V lost 4 bases, J lost 5 bases, and 5 bases stayed unmatched. This CDR3 is CASSSGQGRNEQYF. The DNA of the CDR3 is TGTGCCAGCAGCTCGGGACAGGGGAGGAACGAGCAGTACTTC. Variable domain in full (rest from reference TRBV7-2 and TRBJ2-7): GAGVSQSPSNKVTEKGKDVELRCDPISGHTALYWYRQSLGQGLEFLIYFQGNSAPDKSGLPSDRFSAERTGGSVSTLTIQRTQQEDSAVYLCASSSGQGRNEQYFGPGTRLTVT.

This clone was detected many times. The rearrangement links TRBV7-9 to TRBJ2-3, with D uncertain. V lost 2 bases and J lost 0, with 3 bases in between. The CDR3 has 13 amino acids. CDR1 SEHNR and CDR2 FQNEAQ come from the germline V gene (reference sequence). The DNA for the CDR3 is TGTGCCAGCAGCTTACCGAGCACAGATACGCAGTATTTT. Encoded protein: CASSLPSTDTQYF.

This clone was recorded a few times. The J gene is TRBJ1-5, the V gene TRBV28; 7 positions agree with TRBD1. CDR3 length: 14 residues. V shed 5 bases, J shed 7 bases, and the junction held 8 bases outside the gene matches. Germline values: CDR1 MDHEN, CDR2 SYDVKM. CDR3 nucleotides: TGTGCCAGCAGTCCCCCACAGGGGAGGCAGCCCCAGCATTTT. It encodes CASSPPQGRQPQHF.

This clone turned up a few times. J is TRBJ2-5 and V is TRBV7-7, with 8 bases matching TRBD2. The germline CDR1 and CDR2 sequences are SSHAT and FNYEAQ (reference sequence). This CDR3 region has 15 residues. Trimming at V came to 5 bases and at J to 2 bases, leaving 7 bases not matched to a gene. CDR3 amino acids: CASSMSGGAQETQYF. The CDR3 DNA sequence: TGTGCCAGCAGCATGAGCGGGGGCGCACAAGAGACCCAGTACTTC. Filled out from reference TRBV7-7 and TRBJ2-5, the complete variable domain reads GAGVSQSPRYKVTKRGQDVTLRCDPISSHATLYWYQQALGQGPEFLTYFNYEAQPDKSGLPSDRFSAERPEGSISTLTIQRTEQRDSAMYRCASSMSGGAQETQYFGPGTRLLVL.

This rearrangement joins TRBV25-1 to TRBJ2-5; D gene uncertain. The CDR3 has 14 residues. Per germline, CDR1 MGHDK and CDR2 SYGVNS. The V end lost 3 bases, the J end lost 3 bases, and 11 bases lay between the germline ends. The CDR3 DNA reads as TGTGCCAGCAGTGACACTCGACAAGAAGAGACCCAGTACTTC. This encodes CASSDTRQEETQYF.

The J gene is TRBJ2-7, the V gene TRBV5-5; maybe TRBD2 (6 bases). The germline CDR1 and CDR2 sequences are SGHKS and YYEKEE (reference sequence). This CDR3 contains 17 residues. V was clipped by 5 bases and J by 0 bases, with 21 bases between them. CDR3 region: CASSLGLDSLSSYEQYF. The DNA for the CDR3 is TGTGCCAGCAGTCTGGGACTGGACTCGTTGAGCTCCTACGAGCAGTACTTC.

The chain employs TRBV14 and TRBJ2-5; tentatively, D is TRBD2 (6 bases). This CDR3 contains 18 residues. Germline CDR1 SGHDN, CDR2 FVKESK. Trimming shortened V by 0 bases and J by 4 bases, and 21 bases separated the two germline ends. CDR3 sequence: CASSQDLRGPTFSETQYF. The DNA for the CDR3 is TGTGCCAGCAGCCAAGATTTGCGGGGACCGACCTTCTCAGAGACCCAGTACTTC.

This clone was found a few times. The chain joins TRBV14 to TRBJ2-1, with D possibly TRBD2 on 5 matching bases. In germline, CDR1 is SGHDN, CDR2 FVKESK. The germline V and J ends were trimmed by 4 bases and 8 bases, with 9 bases remaining between them. The CDR3 totals 12 residues. DNA of the CDR3: TGTGCCAGCAGCCGGCTCGGGGATGAGCAGTTCTTC. Translating gives CASSRLGDEQFF.

This chain links TRBV7-2 with TRBJ1-3; D possibly corresponds to TRBD1 (6 bases). The CDR3 has 15 residues. CDR1 and CDR2 (germline): SGHTA, FQGNSA. Trimming cost V 5 bases and J 3 bases, with 14 bases left between them. The CDR3 nucleotides are TGTGCCAGCAGCCTAGGGGGGGGAGATGGAAACACCATATATTTT. Its translation is CASSLGGGDGNTIYF.

The J gene is TRBJ1-1, the V gene TRBV6-4, with 9 positions matching TRBD1. The ends lost 6 bases at V and 2 bases at J; junction bases unmatched: 7. The germline CDR1 and CDR2 sequences are MRHNA and SNTAGT. This CDR3 is built from 15 residues. The CDR3 sequence: CASSASGQGNTEAFF. The CDR3 region has the DNA TGTGCCAGCAGCGCTTCGGGACAGGGAAACACTGAAGCTTTCTTT.

The rearrangement links TRBV11-3 to TRBJ2-3, with D perhaps TRBD2 (6 bases). This CDR3 region has 13 residues. Germline CDR1 is SGHNT and CDR2 is YENEEA. V gave up 5 bases and J gave up 4 bases, with 10 bases separating them. The CDR3 loop is CASSHPGADTQYF. In nucleotides, the CDR3 is TGTGCCAGCAGCCACCCGGGAGCAGATACGCAGTATTTT.

This clone appeared once. The chain uses TRBV5-1 and TRBJ2-1; 7 bases are a match to TRBD1. Germline-derived CDR1 and CDR2 are SGHRS and YFSETQ. The CDR3 extends over 13 amino acids. V lost 0 bases to trimming and J lost 12 bases; unmatched junction nucleotides: 6. The DNA of the CDR3 is TGCGCCAGCAGCTTGGATTTCGGGACAGTGCAGTTCTTC. Amino acids: CASSLDFGTVQFF.

The J gene is TRBJ2-3, the V gene TRBV5-1; 8 positions match TRBD1. This CDR3 spans 16 amino acids. Germline values: CDR1 SGHRS, CDR2 YFSETQ. Losses at the gene ends were 0 bases for V and 2 bases for J; bases not matched to a gene: 5. CDR3 sequence reads: CASSLGQGAPTDTQYF. Written as DNA, the CDR3 is TGCGCCAGCAGCTTGGGGCAGGGGGCACCCACAGATACGCAGTATTTT.

The CDR3 spells CASSLFGEYEQYF. The CDR3 DNA is TGTGCCAGCAGTTTATTCGGGGAATACGAGCAGTACTTC. The rearrangement joins TRBV27 to TRBJ2-7; perhaps TRBD2 as D (5 bases). The CDR3 is made up of 13 amino acids. Germline CDR1 and CDR2: MNHEY and SMNVEV (reference sequence). Between the trimmed V and J ends, which lost 1 base and 4 bases, there was a span of 8 bases.

CDR3 region: CASSLAGAPETQYF. CDR3 sequence (DNA): TGTGCCAGCAGCTTAGCGGGAGCCCCCGAGACCCAGTACTTC. This chain joins TRBV5-6 and TRBJ2-5; 8 bases fit TRBD2. The trim removed 2 bases at V and 5 bases at J, leaving 5 bases unmatched. CDR1 and CDR2 (germline): SGHDT, YYEEEE. The CDR3 length is 14 residues.

This chain uses TRBV7-9 with TRBJ2-2; TRBD2 agrees at 8 bases. Germline V CDR1 and CDR2: SEHNR, FQNEAQ (reference sequence). The CDR3 has 15 residues. After removal of 5 bases from V and 5 bases from J, the junction contained 7 bases not matched to a gene. CDR3 loop: CASSPRGGETGELFF. The CDR3 coding sequence is TGTGCCAGCAGCCCTCGGGGGGGAGAGACCGGGGAGCTGTTTTTT.

This clone occurred a few times. The V call is TRBV6-1, the J call TRBJ1-5, with 8 positions matching TRBD1. CDR3 size: 17 residues. Looked up from germline, CDR1 is MNHNS and CDR2 is SASEGT. Germline trimming cut 3 bases from V and 3 bases from J; bases unmatched to any gene: 10. CDR3 loop: CASSEPVGQGFNQPQHF. The DNA of the CDR3 is TGTGCCAGCAGTGAGCCAGTCGGACAGGGTTTCAATCAGCCCCAGCATTTT.

This clone has only a few counts. This rearrangement joins TRBV9 to TRBJ2-3; 7 bases match TRBD1. Germline CDR1 reads SGDLS; CDR2 reads YYNGEE. The CDR3 spans 14 residues. V shed 3 bases, J shed 4 bases, and the junction held 5 bases outside the gene matches. The CDR3 bases are TGTGCCAGCAGCGCCGGACAGGCCCCAGATACGCAGTATTTT. As protein: CASSAGQAPDTQYF. Variable domain in full (rest from reference TRBV9 and TRBJ2-3): DSGVTQTPKHLITATGQRVTLRCSPRSGDLSVYWYQQSLDQGLQFLIQYYNGEERAKGNILERFSAQQFPDLHSELNLSSLELGDSALYFCASSAGQAPDTQYFGPGTRLTVL.

This clone is medium-sized by share. The rearrangement links TRBV5-1 to TRBJ2-1; D might be TRBD2 (6 bases). Germline V gene data show CDR1 as SGHRS and CDR2 as YFSETQ. The V and J ends lost 3 bases and 14 bases respectively, with 12 bases between them. The CDR3 is made up of 11 amino acids. CDR3 nucleotides: TGCGCCAGCAGCTCGCTGTGGGGGGAGTTCTTC. Its protein product is CASSSLWGEFF.